This TCR beta chain is from a study of T cell responses to AZD1222 COVID-19 vaccine. Broader study findings: Spike-specific TCR breadth and depth rose after two AZD1222 doses. Among the donors, most were white British and more were female, and clonal diversity was possibly underestimated. Seropositive status at baseline applied to only a handful of AZD1222 recipients.

Assay used: immunoSEQ multiplex PCR; TCRdb lists only in-frame clones, some missing. This table has roughly 130,000 clones, less than 95% appearing once. About this clone: Its antigen is undetermined.

Sample: peripheral blood, taken 28 days after the second dose of the MenACWY control vaccine. The TCR originated in an adult who received the MenACWY meningococcal vaccine as a control.

The CDR3 DNA reads TGTGCCAGCAGTTTAGCGGACAGCTCCTACGAGCAGTACTTC. Translation: CASSLADSSYEQYF. This chain joins TRBV6-5 and TRBJ2-7; the D call may be TRBD1 or TRBD2 (6 bases each). V lost 4 bases and J lost 0, with 10 bases in between. The germline V gene encodes CDR1 MNHEY and CDR2 SVGAGI. The CDR3 sequence is 14 residues long.